Each of the 29 T cell receptor beta chains below was sequenced from the same sample in a study of T cell responses to AZD1222 COVID-19 vaccine. Assay used: immunoSEQ multiplex PCR; TCRdb lists only in-frame clones, some missing. Among over 65,000 clones, around 89% were seen once, and the ten largest hold less than 7.5%. Sequencing was performed on peripheral blood, taken on day 0 of AZD1222 vaccination. These receptors all stem from an adult in good health.

This chain connects TRBV20-1 to TRBJ1-2; D is undetermined. The germline V and J ends were trimmed by 4 bases and 0 bases, with 0 bases remaining between them. CDR3 length: 10 amino acids. In germline, CDR1 is DFQATT, CDR2 SNEGSKA (reference sequence). The CDR3 DNA is TGCAGTGCTACTAACTATGGCTACACCTTC. Amino acids: CSATNYGYTF.

CDR3 nucleotides: TGTGCCAGCTCACCACCGGAGGGGGCCACTGAAGCTTTCTTT. This sequence encodes CASSPPEGATEAFF. The gene calls are TRBV18 and TRBJ1-1; 7 bases are a match to TRBD1. Trimming took 0 bases from V and 4 from J; bases not matched to a gene: 2. CDR3 size: 14 residues. Looked up from germline, CDR1 is KGHSH and CDR2 is LQKENI. Drawing the rest from reference TRBV18 and TRBJ1-1, the complete variable domain is NAGVMQNPRHLVRRRGQEARLRCSPMKGHSHVYWYRQLPEEGLKFMVYLQKENIIDESGMPKERFSAEFPKEGPSILRIQQVVRGDSAAYFCASSPPEGATEAFFGQGTRLTVV.

This sequence joins TRBV6-5 and TRBJ2-7; 11 bases line up with TRBD1. Germline V gene sequence: CDR1 MNHEY, CDR2 SVGAGI. The CDR3 is 15 residues long. J gave up 7 bases and V 5 bases, and 10 bases lay outside the gene matches. The CDR3 loop reads CASSLRDRGNKEQYF. The CDR3 DNA sequence: TGTGCCAGCAGTCTCCGGGACAGGGGGAATAAAGAGCAGTACTTC.

V gene TRBV18 combines with J gene TRBJ2-7, with 9 positions matching TRBD1. The germline V gene has CDR1 KGHSH and CDR2 LQKENI. Trimming removed 3 bases from V and 2 bases from J; junction bases left unmatched: 5. The CDR3 totals 15 residues. CDR3 sequence: CASSPGQGLTYEQYF. The CDR3 coding sequence is TGTGCCAGCTCACCTGGACAGGGGTTAACCTACGAGCAGTACTTC.

V is TRBV27 and J is TRBJ2-1, with D maybe TRBD1 (7 bases). Per the germline V gene, CDR1 is MNHEY and CDR2 is SMNVEV (reference sequence). V was trimmed by 5 bases and J by 0 bases, leaving 17 bases between them. This CDR3 has 17 residues. The chain's CDR3 is CASSPTGGDSSYNEQFF. CDR3 bases: TGTGCCAGCAGTCCGACCGGAGGGGACAGCTCCTACAATGAGCAGTTCTTC.

The chain has TRBV7-9 and TRBJ2-5, with D unresolved. CDR1 is SEHNR and CDR2 is FQNEAQ in the germline V gene (reference sequence). The CDR3 consists of 12 residues. V was pared by 1 base and J by 5 bases, with 5 bases between. The CDR3 spells CASSLGVETQYF. Here the CDR3 DNA reads TGTGCCAGCAGCTTAGGGGTGGAGACCCAGTACTTC.

V gene TRBV9 combines with J gene TRBJ2-3; 7 bases are a match to TRBD2. Trimming at V came to 2 bases and at J to 2 bases, leaving 5 bases not matched to a gene. The CDR3 sequence is 15 residues long. Germline V gene data show CDR1 as SGDLS and CDR2 as YYNGEE. The CDR3 DNA reads as TGTGCCAGCAGCGTGGGCGGGGACTACACAGATACGCAGTATTTT. Its translation: CASSVGGDYTDTQYF.

This clone appeared a single time. V gene TRBV7-6 combines with J gene TRBJ1-3; D unclear. The CDR3 is 17 amino acids. V lost 5 bases and J lost 1, with 18 bases in between. The V gene's germline CDR1 is SGHVS and CDR2 FNYEAQ. As DNA, the CDR3 is TGTGCCAGCAGCCTCGGCGGGCTCGCAGAATCTGGAAACACCATATATTTT. This gives the protein CASSLGGLAESGNTIYF.

This sequence joins TRBV4-3 and TRBJ1-4, with D perhaps TRBD1 (5 bases). Trimming took 0 bases from V and 2 from J, leaving 19 bases between them. CDR3 length: 19 amino acids. The germline V gene encodes CDR1 LGHNA and CDR2 YSLEER. CDR3 residues: CASSQDPMGRGGTNEKLFF. The CDR3 DNA reads TGCGCCAGCAGCCAAGATCCCATGGGGAGGGGAGGGACTAATGAAAAACTGTTTTTT.

The chain employs TRBV5-1 and TRBJ2-1; 10 bases line up with TRBD2. CDR1 and CDR2 from the germline V gene are SGHRS and YFSETQ. Trimming took 5 bases from V and 10 from J; bases not matched to a gene: 6. CDR3 length: 13 residues. The CDR3 sequence: CASRLAGFKEQFF. The CDR3 DNA reads as TGCGCCAGCAGACTAGCGGGATTTAAGGAGCAGTTCTTC.

The table lists this clone with a count of one. The chain couples TRBV7-9 to TRBJ1-6; 9 nucleotides agree with TRBD1. Germline CDR1 reads SEHNR; CDR2 reads FQNEAQ (reference sequence). The CDR3 has 15 residues. Trimming cost V 1 base and J 7 bases; bases outside gene matches: 2. Here the CDR3 reads CASSLETGGNSPLHF. The CDR3 DNA sequence: TGTGCCAGCAGCTTAGAGACAGGGGGGAATTCACCCCTCCACTTT.

The chain carries TRBV15 and TRBJ1-1, with D possibly TRBD1 on 5 matching bases. The germline V gene encodes CDR1 LNHNV and CDR2 YYDKDF (reference sequence). This CDR3 is 15 amino acids long. V lost 0 bases, J lost 1 base, and 9 bases lay in between. CDR3: CATSRDPGRNTEAFF. CDR3 sequence (DNA): TGTGCCACCAGCAGAGATCCAGGGCGGAACACTGAAGCTTTCTTT.

The chain has TRBV24-1 and TRBJ2-7; 7 bases line up with TRBD1. J was trimmed by 3 bases and V by 5 bases; bases with no gene match: 9. The CDR3 length is 15 residues. CDR1 and CDR2 (germline): KGHDR, SFDVKD. CDR3 sequence reads: CATSAPGDSHYEQYF. CDR3 DNA sequence: TGTGCCACCAGTGCCCCAGGGGACAGCCACTACGAGCAGTACTTC.

This sequence joins TRBV7-3 and TRBJ1-1; no reliable D call. Trimming pared 8 bases from V and 2 bases from J, leaving 18 bases between. Germline values: CDR1 SGHTA, CDR2 FQGTGA. This CDR3 contains 15 residues. This chain's CDR3 is CASRGNAGGNTEAFF. The DNA of the CDR3 is TGTGCCAGCCGCGGAAACGCAGGTGGCAACACTGAAGCTTTCTTT.

In its sample, this clone was seen once. CDR3 in DNA: TGTGCCGGATATGACGGGGGCAATGAGCAGTTCTTC. Its protein is CAGYDGGNEQFF. The chain couples TRBV7-9 to TRBJ2-1; D perhaps matches TRBD2 (6 bases). Germline loops: CDR1 SEHNR, CDR2 FQNEAQ (reference sequence). V dropped 11 bases and J dropped 6 bases, with 14 bases sitting between them. The CDR3 is 12 amino acids.

The chain joins TRBV7-2 to TRBJ2-7; D uncertain. The germline CDR1 and CDR2 sequences are SGHTA and FQGNSA. The CDR3 sequence is 13 residues long. V was cut by 3 bases and J by 3 bases, with 9 bases left in between. CDR3 in amino acids: CASSLTPNYEQYF. DNA of the CDR3: TGTGCCAGCAGCTTGACCCCGAACTACGAGCAGTACTTC.

This clone has only one observation. The CDR3 here is CASSLHSGNQPQHF. As DNA, the CDR3 is TGCGCCAGCAGCTTGCATTCCGGGAACCAGCCCCAGCATTTT. The chain joins TRBV5-1 to TRBJ1-5; D is unresolved. The germline V and J ends were trimmed by 1 base and 7 bases, with 12 bases remaining between them. There are 14 residues in the CDR3. CDR1 and CDR2 from the germline V gene are SGHRS and YFSETQ.

This rearrangement joins TRBV5-8 to TRBJ1-2; 9 bases fit TRBD1. Looked up from germline, CDR1 is SGHTS and CDR2 is YDEGEE. J lost 2 bases, V lost 5 bases, and 7 bases had no gene match. The CDR3 has 15 residues. For the CDR3, the DNA is TGTGCCAGCAGGCGTATAGGGACAGGGAACTATGGCTACACCTTC. Protein: CASRRIGTGNYGYTF.

The chain employs TRBV7-2 and TRBJ1-1; D remains unclear. This CDR3 has 15 amino acids. V dropped 6 bases and J dropped 4 bases, with 18 bases sitting between them. Germline CDR1 and CDR2: SGHTA and FQGNSA. As DNA, the CDR3 is TGTGCCAGCAGTCGGCTTGCCCGGGAGCTCACTGAAGCTTTCTTT. Encoded protein: CASSRLARELTEAFF. Combining the CDR3 with reference TRBV7-2 and TRBJ1-1 gives the whole variable domain GAGVSQSPSNKVTEKGKDVELRCDPISGHTALYWYRQSLGQGLEFLIYFQGNSAPDKSGLPSDRFSAERTGGSVSTLTIQRTQQEDSAVYLCASSRLARELTEAFFGQGTRLTVV.

This rearrangement joins TRBV2 to TRBJ1-5; possibly TRBD1 for D (6 bases). Germline V gene data show CDR1 as SNHLY and CDR2 as FYNNEI. The germline V and J ends were trimmed by 8 bases and 3 bases, with 14 bases remaining between them. CDR3 length: 14 amino acids. CDR3 protein: CASGGRDSNQPQHF. The DNA for the CDR3 is TGTGCCAGCGGGGGCAGGGACTCCAATCAGCCCCAGCATTTT.

This clone appeared once. The chain links TRBV4-1 to TRBJ2-7, with TRBD2 identical over 7 bases. The CDR3 loop spans 16 amino acids. The V and J ends lost 2 bases and 3 bases, in that order; junction bases with no gene match: 10. CDR1 is MGHRA, CDR2 YSYEKL, per germline. CDR3 nucleotide sequence: TGCGCCAGCAGCCAATTTCCTAGCGGCCCCAGCTACGAGCAGTACTTC. It translates to CASSQFPSGPSYEQYF.

A single count supports this clone. This rearrangement joins TRBV24-1 to TRBJ2-3; D not resolved. Germline loops: CDR1 KGHDR, CDR2 SFDVKD. This CDR3 is 12 amino acids long. The ends were cut back, 4 bases at V and 4 bases at J, with 5 bases in the middle. CDR3 bases: TGTGCCACCAGTGAAAGGGCAGATACGCAGTATTTT. As protein: CATSERADTQYF.

The CDR3 is CASSAPYGYTF. The CDR3 nucleotides read TGTGCCAGCAGCGCCCCATATGGCTACACCTTC. The chain links TRBV9 to TRBJ1-2; D remains unclear. CDR3 length equals 11 residues. V was cut by 3 bases and J by 5 bases, with 5 bases left in between. The germline gives CDR1 SGDLS, CDR2 YYNGEE.

The V and J genes are TRBV27 and TRBJ1-2; tentative D call: TRBD1 (6 bases). Trimming took 2 bases from V and 8 from J, leaving 12 bases between them. Per the germline V gene, CDR1 is MNHEY and CDR2 is SMNVEV (reference sequence). The CDR3 is made up of 13 amino acids. In nucleotides, the CDR3 is TGTGCCAGCAGTTTAGGGGGGCTAGGGGGCTACACCTTC. This codes for CASSLGGLGGYTF.

The chain employs TRBV5-8 and TRBJ2-7; D uncertain. CDR3 length: 10 amino acids. V lost 5 bases to trimming and J lost 3 bases, with 3 bases between them. The germline V gene has CDR1 SGHTS and CDR2 YDEGEE. The CDR3 is CASRLYEQYF. CDR3 sequence (DNA): TGTGCCAGCAGACTCTACGAGCAGTACTTC.

The chain is built from TRBV29-1 and TRBJ1-1; D may be TRBD1 (5 bases). Germline V gene data show CDR1 as SQVTM and CDR2 as ANQGSEA. This CDR3 has 12 residues. Trimming left V 6 bases short and J 1 base short, with 9 bases between. The CDR3 coding sequence is TGCAGCGTCGGACATAGGAACACTGAAGCTTTCTTT. Translation: CSVGHRNTEAFF.

This chain uses TRBV5-1 with TRBJ1-2; 9 positions match TRBD1. CDR1 and CDR2 (germline): SGHRS, YFSETQ. The CDR3 runs to 14 residues. The ends lost 8 bases at V and 4 bases at J; junction bases unmatched: 9. Written as DNA, the CDR3 is TGCGCCAGTTCCACCGGGACAGGGTCCTATGGCTACACCTTC. Encoded protein: CASSTGTGSYGYTF.

CDR3 in amino acids: CASSLAPGSYEQYF. Written as DNA, the CDR3 is TGTGCCAGCAGCTTAGCTCCGGGCTCCTACGAGCAGTACTTC. The chain has TRBV11-2 and TRBJ2-7, with D hard to call. The CDR3 runs 14 residues. Germline CDR1 reads SGHAT; CDR2 reads FQNNGV. Trimming shortened V by 1 base and J by 0 bases, and 7 bases separated the two germline ends.

V usage is TRBV5-5 and J usage is TRBJ1-1, with a weak D call TRBD1 (5 bases). There are 17 residues in the CDR3. Germline CDR1 is SGHKS and CDR2 is YYEKEE (reference sequence). V was trimmed by 3 bases and J by 1 base, leaving 19 bases between them. Here the CDR3 DNA reads TGTGCCAGCAGCTCGCGCGGCGGGCAGGGAACGAACACTGAAGCTTTCTTT. Its protein product is CASSSRGGQGTNTEAFF.